The 5 T cell receptor beta chains given below trace back to one sample, sequenced in a study of blood T cell repertoires in COVID-19. The assay was immunoSEQ multiplex PCR, and TCRdb's table has in-frame clones only and misses some. The sample holds approximately 240,000 clones, around nine tenths seen once. Input material: peripheral blood. The source is a woman under 30 who had recovered from COVID-19.

The V and J genes are TRBV19 and TRBJ1-1, with no clear D. The CDR3 has 13 amino acids. Per germline, CDR1 LNHDA and CDR2 SQIVND (reference sequence). Between the trimmed V and J ends, which lost 3 bases and 4 bases, there was a span of 9 bases. In DNA, the CDR3 is TGTGCCAGTAGTATGTGGAGAGGCACTGAAGCTTTCTTT. It specifies CASSMWRGTEAFF.

The DNA of the CDR3 is TGTGCCAGCAGTGAGAGGACAGGGAGGGTCACTGAAGCTTTCTTT. Protein: CASSERTGRVTEAFF. The chain combines TRBV6-1 with TRBJ1-1; TRBD1 agrees at 8 bases. The V segment lost 3 bases and the J segment 4 bases; nucleotides outside the gene matches: 7. The CDR3 runs to 15 residues. CDR1 is MNHNS, CDR2 SASEGT, per germline.

This clone appeared a single time. CDR3 loop: CASSRDKNYEQYF. The CDR3 DNA is TGCGCCAGCAGCCGGGACAAAAACTACGAGCAGTACTTC. This chain joins TRBV4-3 and TRBJ2-7; D might be TRBD1 (6 bases). Looked up from germline, CDR1 is LGHNA and CDR2 is YSLEER. The CDR3 loop spans 13 amino acids. The V end was cut by 4 bases, the J end by 3 bases, with 10 bases between.

The chain has TRBV6-2 or TRBV6-3 and TRBJ1-1; a weak D match, TRBD1 (5 bases). This CDR3 has 15 residues. The ends were cut back, 0 bases at V and 5 bases at J, with 13 bases in the middle. The germline V gene encodes CDR1 MNHEY and CDR2 SVGEGT. The CDR3 nucleotides read TGTGCCAGCAGTTACTCGACCGGGGGTTGGACTGAAGCTTTCTTT. As protein: CASSYSTGGWTEAFF.

This rearrangement joins TRBV11-3 to TRBJ2-2, with 12 nucleotides matching TRBD1. This CDR3 has 16 residues. Trimming cost V 2 bases and J 5 bases; bases outside gene matches: 3. Germline CDR1 is SGHNT and CDR2 is YENEEA. CDR3 nucleotides: TGTGCCAGCAGCTTACCGGGACAGGGGGCTACCGGGGAGCTGTTTTTT. Translating gives CASSLPGQGATGELFF.